The 5 T cell receptor beta chains in this list originate from one sample, sequenced in a study of T cell repertoires in cytomegalovirus infection. Each CDR3 protein is one row after TCRdb ran MiXCR on the reads. This table holds some 350,000 distinct CDR3 sequences, approximately 18% found once. The sequenced sample consisted of PBMCs. The source of these receptors is a human donor in good health (CMV status not recorded). Some clones in this sample may be carry-over from other donors' samples.

The V gene is TRBV7-8, the J gene TRBJ2-7; 7 bases are a match to TRBD1. The length of the CDR3 is 16 residues. The junction had 8 bases not matched to a gene; V was cut back by 1 base and J by 2 bases. The germline V gene encodes CDR1 SGHVS and CDR2 FQNEAQ. This CDR3 reads CASSLGVNRGTYEQYF. The DNA of the CDR3 is TGTGCCAGCAGCTTAGGAGTGAACAGGGGTACCTACGAGCAGTACTTC.

This clonotype was seen a handful of times. This chain joins TRBV7-9 and TRBJ2-5; no definite D call. Germline V gives CDR1 SEHNR, CDR2 FQNEAQ (reference sequence). Between the trimmed V and J ends, which lost 8 bases and 0 bases, there was a span of 4 bases. The CDR3 runs to 11 residues. The CDR3 loop is CASQNQETQYF. The CDR3 nucleotides are TGTGCCAGCCAGAACCAAGAGACCCAGTACTTC.

The V and J genes are TRBV4-1 and TRBJ2-7; TRBD2 matches at 14 bases. In germline, CDR1 is MGHRA, CDR2 YSYEKL. The V segment lost 4 bases and the J segment 6 bases; nucleotides outside the gene matches: 5. CDR3 length: 15 amino acids. CDR3 DNA: TGCGCCAGCAGCCCCAGAGGACTAGCGGGAGGCGAGCAGTACTTC. This encodes CASSPRGLAGGEQYF.

The sample holds a few counts of this clonotype. The rearrangement joins TRBV15 to TRBJ2-5; no clear D gene. The V end was cut by 2 bases, the J end by 5 bases, with 6 bases between. The CDR3 runs to 12 residues. The germline CDR1 and CDR2 sequences are LNHNV and YYDKDF (reference sequence). The CDR3 DNA reads as TGTGCCACCAGCAGAACCGAGGAGACCCAGTACTTC. Translating gives CATSRTEETQYF.

This clonotype has a count of ten or more. The chain links TRBV7-2 to TRBJ2-5; D uncertain. This CDR3 spans 13 amino acids. V was shortened by 0 bases and J by 5 bases, with 7 bases between the two germline ends. Germline V gene data show CDR1 as SGHTA and CDR2 as FQGNSA. DNA for the CDR3: TGTGCCAGCAGCTTAGCCCGAGAGGAGACCCAGTACTTC. It is translated as CASSLAREETQYF.